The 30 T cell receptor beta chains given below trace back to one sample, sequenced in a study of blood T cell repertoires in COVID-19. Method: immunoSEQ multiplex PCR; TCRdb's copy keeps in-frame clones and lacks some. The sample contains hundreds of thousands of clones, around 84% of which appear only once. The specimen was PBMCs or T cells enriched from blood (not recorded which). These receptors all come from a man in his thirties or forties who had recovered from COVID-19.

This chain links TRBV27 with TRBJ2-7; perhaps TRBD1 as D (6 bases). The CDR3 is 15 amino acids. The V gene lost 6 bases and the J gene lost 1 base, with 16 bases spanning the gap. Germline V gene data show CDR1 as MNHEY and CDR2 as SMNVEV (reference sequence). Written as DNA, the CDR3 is TGTGCCAGCAGGCGCAAAAAGGACAGTTCCTACGAGCAGTACTTC. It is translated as CASRRKKDSSYEQYF.

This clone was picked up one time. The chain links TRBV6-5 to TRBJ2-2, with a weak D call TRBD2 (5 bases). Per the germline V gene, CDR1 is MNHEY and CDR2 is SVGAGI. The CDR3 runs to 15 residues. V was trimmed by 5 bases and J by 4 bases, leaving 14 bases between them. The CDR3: CASSTHEGRTGELFF. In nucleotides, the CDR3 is TGTGCCAGCAGTACCCATGAGGGTCGCACCGGGGAGCTGTTTTTT.

CDR3 amino acids: CASSVGRGANQPQHF. CDR3 DNA sequence: TGTGCCAGCAGCGTAGGTCGGGGGGCCAATCAGCCCCAGCATTTT. This rearrangement joins TRBV9 to TRBJ1-5; D might be TRBD1 (6 bases). The CDR3 is 15 amino acids. The V gene's germline CDR1 is SGDLS and CDR2 YYNGEE. V lost 0 bases and J lost 3, with 10 bases in between.

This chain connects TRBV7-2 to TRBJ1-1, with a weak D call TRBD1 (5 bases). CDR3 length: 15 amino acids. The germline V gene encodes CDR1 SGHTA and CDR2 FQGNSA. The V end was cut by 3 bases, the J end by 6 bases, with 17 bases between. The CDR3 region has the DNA TGTGCCAGCAGCTTTAGTCAGGGATGGGGGGCTGAAGCTTTCTTT. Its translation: CASSFSQGWGAEAFF. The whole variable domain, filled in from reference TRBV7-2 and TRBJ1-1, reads GAGVSQSPSNKVTEKGKDVELRCDPISGHTALYWYRQSLGQGLEFLIYFQGNSAPDKSGLPSDRFSAERTGGSVSTLTIQRTQQEDSAVYLCASSFSQGWGAEAFFGQGTRLTVV.

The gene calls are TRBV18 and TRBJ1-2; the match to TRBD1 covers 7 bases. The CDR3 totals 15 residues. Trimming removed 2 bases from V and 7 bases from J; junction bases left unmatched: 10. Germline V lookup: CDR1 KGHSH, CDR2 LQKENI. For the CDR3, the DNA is TGTGCCAGCTCACCAGGGACAGACGAGGAAGGTGGCTACACCTTC. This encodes CASSPGTDEEGGYTF.

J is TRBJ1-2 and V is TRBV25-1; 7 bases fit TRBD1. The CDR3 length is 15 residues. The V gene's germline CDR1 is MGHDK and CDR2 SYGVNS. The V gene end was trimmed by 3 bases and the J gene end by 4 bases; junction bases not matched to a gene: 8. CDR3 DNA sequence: TGTGCCAGCAGTGACAACTTACAGGGGCGCTATGGCTACACCTTC. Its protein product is CASSDNLQGRYGYTF.

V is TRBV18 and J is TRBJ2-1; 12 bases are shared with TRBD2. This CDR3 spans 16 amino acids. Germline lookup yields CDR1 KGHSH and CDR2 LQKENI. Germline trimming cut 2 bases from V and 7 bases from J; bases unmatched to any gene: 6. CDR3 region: CASSPLTSGGSNEQFF. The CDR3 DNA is TGTGCCAGCTCACCATTGACTAGCGGGGGATCTAATGAGCAGTTCTTC.

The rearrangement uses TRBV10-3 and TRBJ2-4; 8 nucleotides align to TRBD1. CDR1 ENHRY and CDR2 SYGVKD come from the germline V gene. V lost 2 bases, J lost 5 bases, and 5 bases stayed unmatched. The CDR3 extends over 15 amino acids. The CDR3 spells CAISEAGTGENIQYF. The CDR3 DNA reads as TGTGCCATCAGTGAGGCTGGGACAGGCGAAAACATTCAGTACTTC.

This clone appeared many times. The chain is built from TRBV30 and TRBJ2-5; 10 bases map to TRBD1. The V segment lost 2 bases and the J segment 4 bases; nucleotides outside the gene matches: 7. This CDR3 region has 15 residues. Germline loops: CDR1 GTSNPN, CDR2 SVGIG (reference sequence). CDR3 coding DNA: TGTGCCTGGAGTTCCGGGACAGGGGCGGGAGAGACCCAGTACTTC. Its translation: CAWSSGTGAGETQYF.

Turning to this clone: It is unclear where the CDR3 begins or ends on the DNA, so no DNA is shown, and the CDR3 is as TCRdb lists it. This CDR3 reads CASSWAAGTTEYF. The chain recombines TRBV7-9 with TRBJ2-7; TRBD2, the table's D call, lacks a check against the DNA. The CDR3 has 13 amino acids, counting both end residues. CDR1 SEHNR and CDR2 FQNEAQ come from the germline V gene (reference sequence).

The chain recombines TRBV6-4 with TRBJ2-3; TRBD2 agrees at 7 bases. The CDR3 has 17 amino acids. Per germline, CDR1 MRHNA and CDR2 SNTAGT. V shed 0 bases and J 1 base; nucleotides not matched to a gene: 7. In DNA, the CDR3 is TGTGCCAGCAGTGACTCGAAGATTGCGGGGGGCACAGATACGCAGTATTTT. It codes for CASSDSKIAGGTDTQYF.

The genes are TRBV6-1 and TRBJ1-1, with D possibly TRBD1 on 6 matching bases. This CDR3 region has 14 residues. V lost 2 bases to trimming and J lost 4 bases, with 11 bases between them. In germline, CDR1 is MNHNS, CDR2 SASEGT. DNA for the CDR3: TGTGCCAGCAGTGAACAGGGGTGGTCCACTGAAGCTTTCTTT. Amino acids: CASSEQGWSTEAFF.

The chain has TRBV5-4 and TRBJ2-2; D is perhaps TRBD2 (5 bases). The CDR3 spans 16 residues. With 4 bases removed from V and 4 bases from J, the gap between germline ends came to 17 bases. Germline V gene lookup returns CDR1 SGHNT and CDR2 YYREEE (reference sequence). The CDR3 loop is CASSPRTGSGTGELFF. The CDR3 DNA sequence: TGTGCCAGCAGCCCGAGAACGGGGAGCGGCACCGGGGAGCTGTTTTTT.

CDR3 nucleotide sequence: TGTGCCAGCAGCTTCACTGGGACAGGCCTCTATGGCTACACCTTC. Residues: CASSFTGTGLYGYTF. The chain uses TRBV7-2 and TRBJ1-2; 8 bases fit TRBD1. The CDR3 extends over 15 amino acids. J lost 4 bases, V lost 3 bases, and 7 bases had no gene match. Germline V CDR1 and CDR2: SGHTA, FQGNSA. Filled out from reference TRBV7-2 and TRBJ1-2, the complete variable domain reads GAGVSQSPSNKVTEKGKDVELRCDPISGHTALYWYRQSLGQGLEFLIYFQGNSAPDKSGLPSDRFSAERTGGSVSTLTIQRTQQEDSAVYLCASSFTGTGLYGYTFGSGTRLTVV.

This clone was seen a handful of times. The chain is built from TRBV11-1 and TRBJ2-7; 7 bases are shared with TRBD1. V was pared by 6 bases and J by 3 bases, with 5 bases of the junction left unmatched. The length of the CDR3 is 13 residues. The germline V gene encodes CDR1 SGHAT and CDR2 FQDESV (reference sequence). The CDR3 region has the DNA TGTGCCAGCAGTCAACAGGGGAACTACGAGCAGTACTTC. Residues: CASSQQGNYEQYF.

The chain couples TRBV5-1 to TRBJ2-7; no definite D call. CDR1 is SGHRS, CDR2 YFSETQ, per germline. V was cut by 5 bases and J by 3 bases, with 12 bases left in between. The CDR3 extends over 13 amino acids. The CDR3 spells CASRGQIDYEQYF. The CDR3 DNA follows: TGCGCCAGCAGGGGCCAGATCGACTACGAGCAGTACTTC. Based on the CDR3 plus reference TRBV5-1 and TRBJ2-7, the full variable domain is KAGVTQTPRYLIKTRGQQVTLSCSPISGHRSVSWYQQTPGQGLQFLFEYFSETQRNKGNFPGRFSGRQFSNSRSEMNVSTLELGDSALYLCASRGQIDYEQYFGPGTRLTVT.

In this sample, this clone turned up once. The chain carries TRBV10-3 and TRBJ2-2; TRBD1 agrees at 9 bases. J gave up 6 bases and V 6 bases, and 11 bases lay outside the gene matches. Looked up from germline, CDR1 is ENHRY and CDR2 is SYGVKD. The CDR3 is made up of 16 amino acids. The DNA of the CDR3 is TGTGCCATCAGCGACAGCGGACAGGGGTATTCCGGGGAGCTGTTTTTT. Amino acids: CAISDSGQGYSGELFF.

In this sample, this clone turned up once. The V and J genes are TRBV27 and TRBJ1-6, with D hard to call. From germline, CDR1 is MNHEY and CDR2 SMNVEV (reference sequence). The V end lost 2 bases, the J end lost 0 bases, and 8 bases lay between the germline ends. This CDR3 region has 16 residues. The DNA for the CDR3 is TGTGCCAGCAGTTTAACCTCCGGCTCCTATAATTCACCCCTCCACTTT. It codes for CASSLTSGSYNSPLHF.

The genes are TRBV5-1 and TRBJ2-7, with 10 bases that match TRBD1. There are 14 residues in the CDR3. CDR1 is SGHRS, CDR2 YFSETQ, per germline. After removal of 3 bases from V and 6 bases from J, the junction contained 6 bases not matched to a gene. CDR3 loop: CASSSRDRGREQYF. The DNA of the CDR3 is TGCGCCAGCAGCTCCCGGGACAGGGGACGCGAGCAGTACTTC.

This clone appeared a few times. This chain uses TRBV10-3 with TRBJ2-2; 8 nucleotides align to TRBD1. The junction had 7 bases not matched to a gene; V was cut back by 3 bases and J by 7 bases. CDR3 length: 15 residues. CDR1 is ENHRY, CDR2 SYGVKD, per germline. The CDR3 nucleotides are TGTGCCATCAGTGATCTAGGGACAGGACGCGGGGAGCTGTTTTTT. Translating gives CAISDLGTGRGELFF.

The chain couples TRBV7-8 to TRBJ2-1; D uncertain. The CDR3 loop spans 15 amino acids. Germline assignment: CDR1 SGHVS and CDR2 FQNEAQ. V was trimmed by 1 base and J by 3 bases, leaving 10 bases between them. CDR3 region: CASSLVESLYNEQFF. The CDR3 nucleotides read TGTGCCAGCAGCTTAGTAGAGTCCCTCTACAATGAGCAGTTCTTC.

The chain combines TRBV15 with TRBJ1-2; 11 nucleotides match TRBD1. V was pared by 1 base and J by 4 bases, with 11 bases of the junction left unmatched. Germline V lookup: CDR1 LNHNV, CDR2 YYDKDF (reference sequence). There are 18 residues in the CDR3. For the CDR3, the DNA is TGTGCCACCAGCAGAGGATGGGACAGGGGGAATTTGGGCTATGGCTACACCTTC. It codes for CATSRGWDRGNLGYGYTF.

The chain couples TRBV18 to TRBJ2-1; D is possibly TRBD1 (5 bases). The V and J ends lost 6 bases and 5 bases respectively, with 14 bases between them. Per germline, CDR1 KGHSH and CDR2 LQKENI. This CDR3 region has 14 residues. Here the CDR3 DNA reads TGTGCCAGCTCCCAGGTCCTAGGGGACAATGAGCAGTTCTTC. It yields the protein CASSQVLGDNEQFF.

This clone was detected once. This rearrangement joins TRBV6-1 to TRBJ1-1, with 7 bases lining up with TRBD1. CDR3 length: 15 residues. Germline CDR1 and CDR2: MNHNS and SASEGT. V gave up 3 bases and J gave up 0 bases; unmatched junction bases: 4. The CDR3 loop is CASSDRQGMNTEAFF. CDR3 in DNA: TGTGCCAGCAGTGATAGACAGGGAATGAACACTGAAGCTTTCTTT.

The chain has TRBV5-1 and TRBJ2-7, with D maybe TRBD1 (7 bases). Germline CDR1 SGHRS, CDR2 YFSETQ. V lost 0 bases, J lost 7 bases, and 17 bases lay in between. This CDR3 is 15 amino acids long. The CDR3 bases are TGCGCCAGCAGCTTGGTCCCAGGGGGGTATGGGGAGCAGTACTTC. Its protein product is CASSLVPGGYGEQYF.

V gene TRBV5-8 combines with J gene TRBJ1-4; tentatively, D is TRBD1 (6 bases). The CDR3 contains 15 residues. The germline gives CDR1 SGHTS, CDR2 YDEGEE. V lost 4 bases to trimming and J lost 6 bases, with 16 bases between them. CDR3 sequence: CASSVYRASDEKLFF. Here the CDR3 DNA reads TGTGCCAGCAGCGTGTACAGGGCTTCCGATGAAAAACTGTTTTTT.

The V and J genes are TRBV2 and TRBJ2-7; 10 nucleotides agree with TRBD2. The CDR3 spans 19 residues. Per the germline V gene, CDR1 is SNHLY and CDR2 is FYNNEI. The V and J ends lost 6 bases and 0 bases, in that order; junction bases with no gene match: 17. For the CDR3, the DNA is TGTGCCAGCAGACATCCGGGACTAGCGTCACCTAAGAGCTCCTACGAGCAGTACTTC. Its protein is CASRHPGLASPKSSYEQYF.

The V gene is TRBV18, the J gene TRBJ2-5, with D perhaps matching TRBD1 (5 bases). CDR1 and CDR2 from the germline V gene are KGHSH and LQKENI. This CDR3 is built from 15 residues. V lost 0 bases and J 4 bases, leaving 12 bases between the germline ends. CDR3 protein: CASSPPDNRGETQYF. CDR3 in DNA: TGTGCCAGCTCACCACCGGACAACAGAGGAGAGACCCAGTACTTC.

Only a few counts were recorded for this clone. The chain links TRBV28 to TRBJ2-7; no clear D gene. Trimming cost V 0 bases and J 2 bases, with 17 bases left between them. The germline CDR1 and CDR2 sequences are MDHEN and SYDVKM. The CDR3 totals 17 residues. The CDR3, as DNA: TGTGCCAGCAGTTTATGGGCTCCCTCCGAGGTCACCTACGAGCAGTACTTC. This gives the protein CASSLWAPSEVTYEQYF.

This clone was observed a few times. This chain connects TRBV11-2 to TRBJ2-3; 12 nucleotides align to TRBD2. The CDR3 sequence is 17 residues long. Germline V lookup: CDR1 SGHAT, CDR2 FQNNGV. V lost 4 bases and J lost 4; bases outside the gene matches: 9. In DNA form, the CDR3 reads TGTGCCAGCAGCTCAAGGACTAGCGGGGACCCCCCAGATACGCAGTATTTT. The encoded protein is CASSSRTSGDPPDTQYF.